This T cell receptor beta chain was observed in a study of OX40 agonist ivuxolimab in advanced cancers. Overall study context: Age averaged about 60 years (range roughly 23 to 90), and less than 85% were male.

Germline V gene sequence: CDR1 MNHNY, CDR2 SVGAGI (reference sequence). With 5 bases removed from V and 1 base from J, the gap between germline ends came to 12 bases. The CDR3 loop spans 15 amino acids. Sequenced by immunoSEQ multiplex PCR; TCRdb stores in-frame clones only, minus some. The table shows around 64,000 clones, with approximately 84% occurring only once. Study observations and caveats: At doses 0.1 to 3.0 mg/kg, CD4+ and CD8+ clones expanded.

The table lists this clone with a few counts. As yet, its antigen is unknown. Sequences were derived from CD4+ or CD8+ T cells sorted from blood, sampled in a trial of the OX40 agonist ivuxolimab. The chain couples TRBV6-6 to TRBJ2-1; TRBD1 is a possible D gene (5 bases). This TCR came from an adult with an advanced solid tumor such as melanoma, head and neck, liver or kidney cancer. The CDR3 loop is CASSDFTGSYNEQFF. CDR3 nucleotide sequence: TGTGCCAGCAGTGACTTTACAGGTTCCTACAATGAGCAGTTCTTC.